This T cell receptor (beta chain) is drawn from a study of CD8 T cells in Susac syndrome. Germline V CDR1 and CDR2: MNHEY, SVGEGT. This CDR3 has 16 residues. Trimming pared 5 bases from V and 4 bases from J, leaving 20 bases between. RNA, at roughly 0.45 to 1 ug, was reverse transcribed with random hexamers. TCRdb used MiXCR to reprocess the immunoSEQ multiplex PCR reads, holding one entry per CDR3 protein. The sample lists some 170,000 distinct CDR3 sequences, around 94% occurring once. The specimen sequenced was CD4+ T cells from PBMCs. The sequence came from a human donor with Susac syndrome. The rearrangement joins TRBV6-2 or TRBV6-3 to TRBJ1-2, with a possible D match to TRBD1 (5 bases). CDR3 in amino acids: CASSRRTTQGPYGYTF. The CDR3 DNA follows: TGTGCCAGCAGTCGCCGAACAACTCAGGGCCCCTATGGCTACACCTTC.